A selection of T cell receptor beta chains follows, all from one sample in a study of blood T cells in healthy people across ages. TCRdb redid the calling of the 5' RACE reads with MiXCR, one entry per CDR3 protein. This table holds over 750,000 distinct CDR3 sequences, 20% to 25% found once. The sample also formed part of further work on T cells of mothers and their children.

The specimen was blood. Receptors originate from a boy aged 5 to 17 in good health. Both conserved end residues are part of each CDR3. Each record gives: D gene, clone size, J gene, V gene, CDR3 DNA, CDR3 protein. A D gene is named only where the DNA matches it firmly. Size is omitted from some rows. Given values are once, few, many or a class for expanded clones.

>NA|few|TRBJ2-4|TRBV20-1
TGCAGTGCTATCCGGTCACCCGGGCCACCGATCTTC
CSAIRSPGPPIF
>NA|NA|TRBJ2-3|TRBV4-1
TGCGCCAGCAGCCCAACCTTCTCCGTGGATACGCAGTATTTT
CASSPTFSVDTQYF
>TRBD2|few|TRBJ2-5|TRBV2
TGTGCCAGCAGTGACGAGGCGGGGGGGCCCCAGTACTTC
CASSDEAGGPQYF
>TRBD1|NA|TRBJ2-1|TRBV7-9
TGTGCCAGCAGCTTAAGTAGGGACAGGGCGGACAAGCAGTTCTTC
CASSLSRDRADKQFF
>NA|NA|TRBJ1-4|TRBV28
TGTGCCGGCAGTCCCCGCGGGACCTGGGGAACTAATGAAAAACTGTTTTTT
CAGSPRGTWGTNEKLFF
>NA|few|TRBJ1-4|TRBV7-9
TGTGCCAGCACCTCGGGCGCAGCTAATGAAAAACTGTTTTTT
CASTSGAANEKLFF
>TRBD2|NA|TRBJ2-3|TRBV2
TGTGCCAGCACTAGGACTAGCGGGGGGGATTTGGATACGCAGTATTTT
CASTRTSGGDLDTQYF
>NA|few|TRBJ1-1|TRBV29-1
TGCAGCGTTAGGCAAGTGATGAACACTGAAGCTTTCTTT
CSVRQVMNTEAFF
>NA|few|TRBJ2-1|TRBV9
TGTGCCAGCAGCCTAACCGACCTTTATTACAATGAGCAGTTCTTC
CASSLTDLYYNEQFF
>NA|NA|TRBJ2-7|TRBV7-9
TGTGCCAGCGCCATCGGGTTCTACGAGCAGTACTTC
CASAIGFYEQYF
>NA|NA|TRBJ2-3|TRBV7-9
TGTGCCAGCAGCTTCGGACACTCCACAGATACGCAGTATTTT
CASSFGHSTDTQYF
>TRBD2|NA|TRBJ2-5|TRBV28
TGTGCCAGTACCCTAGCGGGAGGCCCTCAAGAGACCCAGTACTTC
CASTLAGGPQETQYF
>TRBD1|NA|TRBJ2-7|TRBV7-2
TGTGCCACCGAAACAGGGGGAATCCACGAGCAGTACTTC
CATETGGIHEQYF
>NA|NA|TRBJ2-7|TRBV20-1
TGCAGTGCTACTCTGGGGGCTGGCGAGCAGTACTTC
CSATLGAGEQYF
>NA|NA|TRBJ2-7|TRBV3-1
TGTGCCAGCAGCCAAGATTGGGCTACCTACGAGCAGTACTTC
CASSQDWATYEQYF
>NA|few|TRBJ2-5|TRBV19
TGTGCCACCGGGGCCTTCCAAGAGACCCAGTACTTC
CATGAFQETQYF
>NA|NA|TRBJ2-5|TRBV7-2
TGTGCCAGCACATTGCCTCCGGGACAAGAGACCCAGTACTTC
CASTLPPGQETQYF
>NA|NA|TRBJ2-7|TRBV20-1
TGCAGTGCTAAATCCTACGAGCAGTACTTC
CSAKSYEQYF
>TRBD1|few|TRBJ1-4|TRBV20-1
TGCAGTGCGGAGGCCGGGACAGGGAATGAAAAACTGTTTTTT
CSAEAGTGNEKLFF
>NA|few|TRBJ2-5|TRBV11-3
TGTGCCAGCAGCTTAGAGGGCAGGCAGTCGCGAGAGACCCAGTACTTC
CASSLEGRQSRETQYF
>TRBD1|NA|TRBJ1-6|TRBV6-2/TRBV6-3
TGTGCCAGCAGCGATGCCGCACAGGGGCGGAGTTCACCCCTCCACTTT
CASSDAAQGRSSPLHF
>NA|NA|TRBJ2-1|TRBV6-2/TRBV6-3
TGTGCCAGCAGCCAGGGGTTTGAGCAGTTCTTC
CASSQGFEQFF
>NA|few|TRBJ1-4|TRBV10-3
TGTGCCATCAGTGAGCTGAGGGAAGAAAAACTGTTTTTT
CAISELREEKLFF
>TRBD1|few|TRBJ2-1|TRBV5-1
TGCGCCAGCAGCTCTCGGACAGGGGGGAATAACAATGAGCAGTTCTTC
CASSSRTGGNNNEQFF
>NA|few|TRBJ1-6|TRBV27
TGTGCCAGCAGTTACAGAGGGCTGACCTATAATTCACCCCTCCACTTT
CASSYRGLTYNSPLHF
>NA|NA|TRBJ2-5|TRBV13
TGTGCCAGCAGCACGCGACTGGACCAAGAGACCCAGTACTTC
CASSTRLDQETQYF
>NA|few|TRBJ2-1|TRBV29-1
TGCAGCGTTGAACCGGGAGTGGACTACAATGAGCAGTTCTTC
CSVEPGVDYNEQFF
>TRBD2|few|TRBJ2-5|TRBV24-1
TGTGCCACCAGTGATCCCCCGGGAGGCCAAGAGACCCAGTACTTC
CATSDPPGGQETQYF
>NA|NA|TRBJ2-1|TRBV5-1
TGCGCCAGCAGCGACGGTTTAGTGGGTGTCCTCAATGAGCAGTTCTTC
CASSDGLVGVLNEQFF
>NA|few|TRBJ2-1|TRBV14
TGTGCCAGCAGCCAGGCGGGACTTGGATACAATGAGCAGTTCTTC
CASSQAGLGYNEQFF
>NA|NA|TRBJ2-7|TRBV7-8
TGTGCCAGCAGCTTAGTGGACCAGCTCCGGTCCGAGCAGTACTTC
CASSLVDQLRSEQYF
>TRBD1|few|TRBJ2-5|TRBV12-3/TRBV12-4
TGTGCCAGCAGTTTATTGGGGACAGGGGGCGAGGAGCAGTACTTC
CASSLLGTGGEEQYF
>NA|NA|TRBJ2-5|TRBV5-1
TGCGCCAGCAGCTCGGACAGCCTCCAAGAGACCCAGTACTTC
CASSSDSLQETQYF
>TRBD1|NA|TRBJ1-1|TRBV5-1
TGCGCCAGCAGCTTTACTACAGGGGGCGGCACTGAAGCTTTCTTT
CASSFTTGGGTEAFF
>TRBD2|NA|TRBJ2-7|TRBV7-9
TGTGCCAGCAGCTTAGGGCTAGCGGGAACCGAGCAGTACTTC
CASSLGLAGTEQYF
>NA|few|TRBJ2-7|TRBV6-5
TGTGCCAGCAGTTACGAGATACCGGGACGGATGAGCTCCTACGAGCAGTACTTC
CASSYEIPGRMSSYEQYF
>NA|NA|TRBJ2-1|TRBV7-8
TGTGCCAGCAGCCCCGCAGGCAGGGGAGATTACAATGAGCAGTTCTTC
CASSPAGRGDYNEQFF
>TRBD2|few|TRBJ2-3|TRBV20-1
TGCAGTGCAGAATCTAGCGGGGGGGCTCCCGATACGCAGTATTTT
CSAESSGGAPDTQYF
>NA|NA|TRBJ1-2|TRBV5-1
TGCGCCAGCAGCTTGGTTCCCGGACAGCTTAACTATGGCTACACCTTC
CASSLVPGQLNYGYTF
>NA|NA|TRBJ2-1|TRBV29-1
TGCAGCGTTGAACTGGACCCGTACAATGAGCAGTTCTTC
CSVELDPYNEQFF
>TRBD1|NA|TRBJ2-7|TRBV12-3/TRBV12-4
TGTGCCAGCAGTTTCCTTCTGGGACAGGGCTACGAGCAGTACTTC
CASSFLLGQGYEQYF
>TRBD1|NA|TRBJ1-2|TRBV7-2
TGTGCCAGCAGCGCACAGGGGGCACAGGGCTACACCTTC
CASSAQGAQGYTF